These T cell receptor beta chains were read from a single sample in a study of cytotoxic CD8 clonotypes in ibrutinib-treated CLL. Sequenced by immunoSEQ multiplex PCR; TCRdb stores in-frame clones only, minus some. In the table there are around 150,000 clones, 80% of which are singletons. The material sequenced was PBMCs, taken after 36 months of ibrutinib treatment. All receptors derive from a human donor with chronic lymphocytic leukemia. The CDR3 runs from the conserved cysteine through the conserved F or W. The order of the fields is clone size, V gene, D gene, J gene, CDR3 DNA, CDR3 protein. The D gene is left open where the match is weak. Size values are once, few and many counts, or a class for expanded clones, and some rows have none.

NA,TRBV4-1,NA,TRBJ1-2,TGCGCCAGCAGCCAAGAGGCCAGAACCTATGGCTACACCTTC,CASSQEARTYGYTF
NA,TRBV5-1,NA,TRBJ1-3,TGCGCCAGCAGCCCCCTTGGAGACTCTGGAAACACCATATATTTT,CASSPLGDSGNTIYF
NA,TRBV29-1,TRBD1,TRBJ1-2,TGCAGCGTCGAATCTCCGGGACAGCCTTATGGCTACACCTTC,CSVESPGQPYGYTF
NA,TRBV6-1,NA,TRBJ2-7,TGTGCCAGCAGTGAATTCGGCGGAAACTACGAGCAGTACTTC,CASSEFGGNYEQYF
NA,TRBV9,NA,TRBJ2-3,TGTGCCAGCAAGATGCACCCCTCCGGCACAGATACGCAGTATTTT,CASKMHPSGTDTQYF
NA,TRBV5-1,TRBD1,TRBJ2-7,TGCGCCAGCAGCTTGCGAACAGGGGGCGTTGAGCAGTACTTC,CASSLRTGGVEQYF
NA,TRBV5-1,NA,TRBJ2-3,TGCGCCAGCAGCTTGGACGGACCTCCAATAACAGATACGCAGTATTTT,CASSLDGPPITDTQYF
NA,TRBV6-4,NA,TRBJ1-2,TGTGCCAGCAAGGACAGATATGGCTACACCTTC,CASKDRYGYTF
few,TRBV9,TRBD2,TRBJ2-1,TGTGCCAGCAGCCCCGGGGGGAATGAGCAGTTCTTC,CASSPGGNEQFF
once,TRBV2,TRBD1,TRBJ1-1,TGTGCCAGCAGACGACAGGGGGTGTACACTGAAGCTTTCTTT,CASRRQGVYTEAFF
NA,TRBV6-5,NA,TRBJ2-2,TGTGCCAGCAGTTACACGGGACTTTTTCCCGGGGAGCTGTTTTTT,CASSYTGLFPGELFF
NA,TRBV4-1,NA,TRBJ2-1,TGCGCCAGCAGCCAAGTTGTAAGGGAAAGCAATGAGCAGTTCTTC,CASSQVVRESNEQFF
many,TRBV6-1,TRBD1,TRBJ2-7,TGTGCCGGGGGGACAGGGAATGAATTCGAGCAGTACTTC,CAGGTGNEFEQYF
once,TRBV15,TRBD1,TRBJ2-1,TGTGCCACCGAGGGACAAAACAGGGGGCGTCAGGATGAGCAGTTCTTC,CATEGQNRGRQDEQFF
once,TRBV29-1,NA,TRBJ1-2,TGCAGCGTTGAAGTTCGGGGGAGCTATGGCTACACCTTC,CSVEVRGSYGYTF
NA,TRBV4-1,NA,TRBJ1-3,TGCGCCAGCAGCCAAGTCGGGGCCCCTCAAAGATCCACCATATATTTT,CASSQVGAPQRSTIYF
once,TRBV10-3,NA,TRBJ2-7,TGTGCCATCAGTGACGGCGGCCTCGTAGCTTACGAGCAGTACTTC,CAISDGGLVAYEQYF
NA,TRBV18,TRBD1,TRBJ2-1,TGTGCCAGCTCACAGGTGAGACAGGGGCATGAGCAGTTCTTC,CASSQVRQGHEQFF
NA,TRBV2,NA,TRBJ2-3,TGTGCCAGCAGTGACTTGGGGGGTGGGTCAGATACGCAGTATTTT,CASSDLGGGSDTQYF
once,TRBV6-1,NA,TRBJ2-3,TGTGCCAGCAGTGTCCAGCCGCCTAGCACAGATACGCAGTATTTT,CASSVQPPSTDTQYF
NA,TRBV9,NA,TRBJ2-7,TGTGCCAGCAGCGTAGGTAGGTTTAGCGACCAGTACGAGCAGTACTTC,CASSVGRFSDQYEQYF
NA,TRBV5-1,TRBD1,TRBJ1-3,TGCGCCAGCAGCTTCGGACAGGGCTCTGGAAACACCATATATTTT,CASSFGQGSGNTIYF
NA,TRBV6-4,NA,TRBJ1-5,TGTGCCAGCAGGTCCTCGGGCCAGACGGGAGGCAATCAGCCCCAGCATTTT,CASRSSGQTGGNQPQHF
NA,TRBV7-2,TRBD1,TRBJ2-3,TGTGCCAGCAGCTTAGTACCCGGACAGGGTGCAGATACGCAGTATTTT,CASSLVPGQGADTQYF
few,TRBV4-1,TRBD1,TRBJ1-2,TGCGCCAGCAGCCAACAGGGGGCGAGGTATGGCTACACCTTC,CASSQQGARYGYTF
NA,TRBV27,NA,TRBJ1-2,TGTGCCAGCAGTTTCACAAGGGGTCAAGGCTACACCTTC,CASSFTRGQGYTF
NA,TRBV27,TRBD1,TRBJ1-5,TGTGCCAGCAGTATGGGACAGGGGTCCCAGCCCCAGCATTTT,CASSMGQGSQPQHF
NA,TRBV29-1,NA,TRBJ2-1,TGCAGCGCCTCAGAAATCTGGAGCTCCTACAATGAGCAGTTCTTC,CSASEIWSSYNEQFF
NA,TRBV6-1,NA,TRBJ1-4,TGTGCCACCGGACTAACCCATAATGAAAAACTGTTTTTT,CATGLTHNEKLFF
NA,TRBV7-2,NA,TRBJ2-1,TGTGCCAGCAGCAACCGGTTCGGCAATGAGCAGTTCTTC,CASSNRFGNEQFF
NA,TRBV7-9,TRBD2,TRBJ2-1,TGTGCCAGCAGCTTCGCTAGCGGGAACGCTGAGCAGTTCTTC,CASSFASGNAEQFF
once,TRBV6-6,NA,TRBJ1-4,TGTGCCAGCAGACAGCCCGGAGTAGTCAATGAAAAACTGTTTTTT,CASRQPGVVNEKLFF
NA,TRBV19,NA,TRBJ2-4,TGTGCCGCTCAAGGGGTAGCCAAAAACATTCAGTACTTC,CAAQGVAKNIQYF
once,TRBV9,NA,TRBJ2-1,TGTGCCAGCAGCCCGCCAGGGGTGAATGAGCAGTTCTTC,CASSPPGVNEQFF
NA,TRBV7-9,TRBD2,TRBJ2-5,TGTGCCAGCAGCTTAATGGGACTAGATGCGGAGACCCAGTACTTC,CASSLMGLDAETQYF
NA,TRBV5-1,TRBD1,TRBJ2-3,TGCGCCAGCAGCTTGTGGGGACAGGGAGGGTTTGATACGCAGTATTTT,CASSLWGQGGFDTQYF
NA,TRBV30,NA,TRBJ1-3,TGTGCCTTGAAAAGAGCCGGAAACACCATATATTTT,CALKRAGNTIYF
few,TRBV10-1,NA,TRBJ2-5,TGCGCCAGCAGTGAGTCGAACAGGATTGGGGAGACCCAGTACTTC,CASSESNRIGETQYF
NA,TRBV19,NA,TRBJ2-2,TGTGCCAGTAGTGAGTGGATAGGGGAGACCGGGGAGCTGTTTTTT,CASSEWIGETGELFF
NA,TRBV6-1,NA,TRBJ1-1,TGTGCCAGCAGTGCGTTGGGGCAGGGCACTGAAGCTTTCTTT,CASSALGQGTEAFF
NA,TRBV14,NA,TRBJ2-3,TGTGCCAGCAGTTCGGTATTCACAGATACGCAGTATTTT,CASSSVFTDTQYF
NA,TRBV28,NA,TRBJ1-5,TGTGCCAGCAGTTCGGGCAGAACTAGCAATCAGCCCCAGCATTTT,CASSSGRTSNQPQHF